Reported below is one TCR beta chain. In TCRdb, the RT-PCR reads were re-called with MiXCR into one record per CDR3 protein. This sample has about 680,000 distinct CDR3 sequences, with 13% to 15% found just once. This CDR3 region has 16 residues. Germline lookup yields CDR1 DFQATT and CDR2 SNEGSKA (reference sequence). Germline trimming cut 5 bases from V and 7 bases from J; bases unmatched to any gene: 14. The sample taken for sequencing was memory CD4+ T cells from blood. The clonotype comes from a female donor in good health, serving as a healthy control. V and J are TRBV20-1 and TRBJ2-2; 9 nucleotides align to TRBD1. The CDR3 sequence is CSASTYPGQGGGELFF. CDR3 coding DNA: TGCAGTGCTTCCACGTATCCGGGACAGGGTGGCGGGGAGCTGTTTTTT.